These 25 T cell receptor beta chains were all obtained from the same sample, sequenced in a study of CD8+ T cells in alopecia areata. Noted treatment: oral pan-JAK inhibitor, 5-10 mg twice daily. RNA, once extracted, was reverse transcribed into cDNA for use as the sequencing template. Produced via immunoSEQ multiplex PCR; TCRdb's table is partial and in-frame only. Found here are fewer than 350,000 clones, about 62% of them singletons; the top ten hold under 2%. The specimen was CD4+ T cells sorted from blood, collected at week 24, from a patient treated with tofacitinib. The receptor source for this set is a human donor with alopecia areata.

The rearrangement joins TRBV6-6 to TRBJ1-2, with TRBD1 matching 7 bases. The CDR3 runs to 13 residues. Germline assignment: CDR1 MNHNY and CDR2 SVGAGI (reference sequence). The J segment lost 4 bases and the V segment lost 7 bases, leaving 6 bases of the junction unmatched. DNA of the CDR3: TGTGCCAGCAAGCCCGGACAGGTCTATGGCTACACCTTC. The encoded protein is CASKPGQVYGYTF.

This clone turned up a few times. This chain links TRBV14 with TRBJ1-6; D is possibly TRBD1 (5 bases). Per the germline V gene, CDR1 is SGHDN and CDR2 is FVKESK. This CDR3 is built from 16 residues. V was pared by 0 bases and J by 7 bases, with 13 bases between. CDR3 sequence: CASSQDFGTMNSPLHF. The CDR3 nucleotides read TGTGCCAGCAGCCAAGATTTTGGGACTATGAATTCACCCCTCCACTTT. The full variable domain, with the rest looked up from reference TRBV14 and TRBJ1-6, is EAGVTQFPSHSVIEKGQTVTLRCDPISGHDNLYWYRRVMGKEIKFLLHFVKESKQDESGMPNNRFLAERTGGTYSTLKVQPAELEDSGVYFCASSQDFGTMNSPLHFGNGTRLTVT.

The V gene is TRBV10-3, the J gene TRBJ2-1, with 11 bases fitting TRBD1. The V gene end was trimmed by 0 bases and the J gene end by 7 bases; junction bases not matched to a gene: 5. CDR1 and CDR2 from the germline V gene are ENHRY and SYGVKD. The CDR3 extends over 16 amino acids. DNA for the CDR3: TGTGCCATCAGTGAGTCGGGACAGGGGGGGCGAAATGAGCAGTTCTTC. Translated: CAISESGQGGRNEQFF.

This clone has just a few counts. The genes are TRBV4-2 and TRBJ2-3; no clear D. From germline, CDR1 is LGHNA and CDR2 YNFKEQ. The CDR3 contains 11 residues. V was shortened by 3 bases and J by 8 bases, with 6 bases between the two germline ends. CDR3 protein: CASSQAATQYF. DNA for the CDR3: TGTGCCAGCAGCCAGGCGGCTACGCAGTATTTT.

This clone was detected a few times. V and J are TRBV29-1 and TRBJ2-1; D is undetermined. Trimming left V 5 bases short and J 1 base short, with 15 bases between. The CDR3 length is 15 residues. Germline CDR1 reads SQVTM; CDR2 reads ANQGSEA. The CDR3 coding sequence is TGCAGCGTTACCGACGGTGGCAGATCCTACAATGAGCAGTTCTTC. The encoded protein is CSVTDGGRSYNEQFF.

This chain connects TRBV7-7 to TRBJ2-3; 7 nucleotides line up with TRBD2. The length of the CDR3 is 15 residues. In germline, CDR1 is SSHAT, CDR2 FNYEAQ (reference sequence). CDR3 bases: TGTGCTAGTCAAGAGCGCGGGGGTAGCACAGATACGCAGTATTTT. It codes for CASQERGGSTDTQYF.

A few counts support this clone. Here the CDR3 DNA reads TGTGCCAGCAGTTGGTACAATGAGCAGTTCTTC. This gives the protein CASSWYNEQFF. This chain joins TRBV28 and TRBJ2-1; D uncertain. Germline V gene data show CDR1 as MDHEN and CDR2 as SYDVKM. This CDR3 is 11 amino acids long. V dropped 4 bases and J dropped 4 bases, with 2 bases sitting between them.

The rearrangement joins TRBV6-5 to TRBJ1-6; no clear D gene. The germline V and J ends were trimmed by 6 bases and 7 bases, with 13 bases remaining between them. Germline values: CDR1 MNHEY, CDR2 SVGAGI. The length of the CDR3 is 14 residues. The CDR3 DNA reads TGTGCCAGCAGGCCACCGAAGAGGAATTCACCCCTCCACTTT. Protein: CASRPPKRNSPLHF.

The chain has TRBV4-1 and TRBJ2-4; 8 positions agree with TRBD1. Germline V gives CDR1 MGHRA, CDR2 YSYEKL. The CDR3 covers 15 residues. Trimming cost V 2 bases and J 4 bases; bases outside gene matches: 4. In DNA form, the CDR3 reads TGCGCCAGCAGCCAACCGGGACAGGAAAAAAACATTCAGTACTTC. Its translation is CASSQPGQEKNIQYF.

The CDR3: CASAPRGRWGNYGYTF. The DNA of the CDR3 is TGTGCCAGCGCCCCCAGGGGTAGATGGGGTAACTATGGCTACACCTTC. J is TRBJ1-2 and V is TRBV11-2; D is perhaps TRBD1 (6 bases). Germline V lookup: CDR1 SGHAT, CDR2 FQNNGV. This CDR3 spans 16 amino acids. Trimming pared 8 bases from V and 1 base from J, leaving 20 bases between.

A few counts support this clone. The chain links TRBV29-1 to TRBJ2-7, with TRBD1 matching 7 bases. Germline CDR1 reads SQVTM; CDR2 reads ANQGSEA. This CDR3 comprises 12 residues. V lost 4 bases and J lost 5; bases outside the gene matches: 5. The CDR3 sequence: CSVGARGNEQYF. The CDR3 region has the DNA TGCAGCGTTGGGGCCAGGGGGAACGAGCAGTACTTC.

The rearrangement joins TRBV6-5 to TRBJ1-4; 9 bases are shared with TRBD1. The V gene's germline CDR1 is MNHEY and CDR2 SVGAGI. This CDR3 is 12 amino acids long. V was pared by 8 bases and J by 8 bases, with 3 bases of the junction left unmatched. The CDR3 loop is CASGTGREKLFF. The CDR3 DNA reads as TGTGCCAGCGGGACAGGGCGGGAAAAACTGTTTTTT.

Points on this clone: Different DNA sequences within this sample yield the same CDR3. The chain links TRBV9 to TRBJ2-3, with D possibly matching TRBD1 (5 bases). From germline, CDR1 is SGDLS and CDR2 YYNGEE. V lost 0 bases to trimming and J lost 0 bases, with 8 bases between them. This CDR3 contains 15 residues. CDR3 DNA sequence: TGTGCCAGCAGCGTAGTAGGGGCTAGCACAGATACGCAGTATTTT. It encodes CASSVVGASTDTQYF.

V gene TRBV6-6 combines with J gene TRBJ1-2; the match to TRBD1 covers 9 bases. Germline V lookup: CDR1 MNHNY, CDR2 SVGAGI (reference sequence). The CDR3 spans 14 residues. J was trimmed by 8 bases and V by 2 bases; bases with no gene match: 6. This chain's CDR3 is CASSYQGQGQGYTF. CDR3 nucleotides: TGTGCCAGCAGTTACCAGGGACAGGGTCAGGGCTACACCTTC.

This chain uses TRBV19 with TRBJ2-7, with 7 nucleotides matching TRBD1. After removal of 4 bases from V and 7 bases from J, the junction contained 7 bases not matched to a gene. This CDR3 region has 13 residues. CDR1 is LNHDA and CDR2 is SQIVND in the germline V gene (reference sequence). CDR3 region: CASSTGTAREQYF. CDR3 sequence (DNA): TGTGCCAGTAGTACCGGGACAGCTCGGGAGCAGTACTTC.

This clone appeared once. The J gene is TRBJ2-7, the V gene TRBV19; a possible D gene is TRBD2 (5 bases). V lost 5 bases and J 4 bases, leaving 9 bases between the germline ends. The CDR3 is 12 amino acids. Germline CDR1 LNHDA, CDR2 SQIVND (reference sequence). The CDR3 region has the DNA TGTGCCAGTAGTTTTGGAGGTTACGAGCAGTACTTC. It specifies CASSFGGYEQYF.

This clone was observed a handful of times. The chain uses TRBV29-1 and TRBJ2-1, with a tentative D call TRBD2 (7 bases). Trimming left V 8 bases short and J 12 bases short, with 20 bases between. This CDR3 has 12 residues. Germline-derived CDR1 and CDR2 are SQVTM and ANQGSEA. The CDR3 loop reads CSRGRGDGVQFF. The CDR3 nucleotides are TGCAGCCGTGGGAGGGGGGACGGTGTGCAGTTCTTC.

Remarks on this clone: A much larger clone lies one base from this, so it may be a read error. This chain links TRBV11-2 with TRBJ2-3; D gene uncertain. CDR3 length: 11 residues. Trimming took 5 bases from V and 2 from J, leaving 2 bases between them. Germline CDR1 is SGHAT and CDR2 is FQNNGV. In nucleotides, the CDR3 is TGTGCCAGCAGCCTCACAGATACGCAGTATTTT. Residues: CASSLTDTQYF.

CDR3 sequence reads: CASSLFGRYEQYF. CDR3 nucleotides: TGTGCCAGCAGTTTATTTGGCCGCTACGAGCAGTACTTC. The chain employs TRBV27 and TRBJ2-7; D is unclear. CDR1 and CDR2 from the germline V gene are MNHEY and SMNVEV (reference sequence). This CDR3 is built from 13 residues. V gave up 1 base and J gave up 3 bases, with 7 bases separating them.

This clone was observed a single time. This chain uses TRBV25-1 with TRBJ2-2; D assignment may be TRBD1 or TRBD2 (5 bases each). V lost 5 bases and J lost 2, with 15 bases in between. CDR3 length equals 16 residues. Germline lookup yields CDR1 MGHDK and CDR2 SYGVNS. CDR3 coding DNA: TGTGCCAGCAGTCCCCCGGGACGGCATAACACCGGGGAGCTGTTTTTT. Translated: CASSPPGRHNTGELFF.

This chain joins TRBV7-2 and TRBJ1-5; D unresolved. The CDR3 loop spans 14 amino acids. Germline V lookup: CDR1 SGHTA, CDR2 FQGNSA. Trimming pared 5 bases from V and 0 bases from J, leaving 8 bases between. The CDR3 bases are TGTGCCAGCAGCGAGATCTATAGCAATCAGCCCCAGCATTTT. It specifies CASSEIYSNQPQHF.

The chain recombines TRBV27 with TRBJ2-7; D gene unclear. This CDR3 region has 13 residues. With 4 bases removed from V and 2 bases from J, the gap between germline ends came to 9 bases. Germline loops: CDR1 MNHEY, CDR2 SMNVEV (reference sequence). CDR3: CASSSTLAYEQYF. CDR3 bases: TGTGCCAGCAGTTCGACTCTAGCCTACGAGCAGTACTTC.

This clone was counted only a few times. This chain connects TRBV29-1 to TRBJ2-7, with D perhaps matching TRBD1 (5 bases). The CDR3 length is 12 residues. CDR1 is SQVTM and CDR2 is ANQGSEA in the germline V gene. The germline V and J ends were trimmed by 1 base and 5 bases, with 9 bases remaining between them. CDR3 nucleotide sequence: TGCAGCGTTGAAGTAGCAGGGAACGAGCAGTACTTC. Translating it yields CSVEVAGNEQYF.

This chain links TRBV30 with TRBJ2-7, with D possibly being TRBD2 (5 bases). Germline CDR1 is GTSNPN and CDR2 is SVGIG (reference sequence). V gave up 2 bases and J gave up 7 bases, with 12 bases separating them. The CDR3 sequence is 12 residues long. CDR3 protein: CAWSLRGREQYF. DNA for the CDR3: TGTGCCTGGAGTCTTCGGGGTAGGGAGCAGTACTTC.

The V gene is TRBV5-4, the J gene TRBJ2-7; D call uncertain. Germline lookup yields CDR1 SGHNT and CDR2 YYREEE (reference sequence). Between the trimmed V and J ends, which lost 4 bases and 2 bases, there was a span of 10 bases. This CDR3 is built from 13 residues. CDR3 residues: CASSPDRAYEQYF. In DNA, the CDR3 is TGTGCCAGCAGCCCGGATCGAGCCTACGAGCAGTACTTC.